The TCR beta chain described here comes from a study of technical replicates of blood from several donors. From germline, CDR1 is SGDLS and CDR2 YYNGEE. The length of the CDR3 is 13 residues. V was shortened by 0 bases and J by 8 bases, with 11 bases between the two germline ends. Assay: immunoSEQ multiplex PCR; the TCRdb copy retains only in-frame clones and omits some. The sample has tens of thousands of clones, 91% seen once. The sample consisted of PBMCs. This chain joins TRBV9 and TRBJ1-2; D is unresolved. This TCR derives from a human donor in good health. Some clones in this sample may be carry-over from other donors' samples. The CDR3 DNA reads TGTGCCAGCAGCGTAGGGGAGGGCGGGGGCTACACCTTC. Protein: CASSVGEGGGYTF.